This T cell receptor beta chain was obtained from a study of T cells in narcolepsy. For the study at large: Patients with NT1 or NT2 and healthy control donors were enrolled. Overall study results and limits: Autoreactive clonotypes reportedly recurred in blood of same and different patients, not controls. Same-patient CSF and blood CD4+ T cell clonotypes included HCRT-specific and TRIB2-specific autoreactive ones.

Germline V gene sequence: CDR1 MNHEY, CDR2 SVGAGI. After removal of 4 bases from V and 8 bases from J, the junction contained 13 bases not matched to a gene. This CDR3 is built from 16 residues. Sequencing used immunoSEQ multiplex PCR; TCRdb keeps in-frame clones, though not all of them. The sample shows some 30,000 clones, roughly 78% of them seen only once. Notes on this clone: Its antigen is not identified.

The origin of this receptor is a human donor with narcolepsy. The sample consisted of CD45RA- memory CD4+ T cells from PBMCs. The chain combines TRBV6-5 with TRBJ1-4, with 7 bases lining up with TRBD1. The CDR3 loop reads CASSFLMTGRREKLFF. The CDR3 nucleotides read TGTGCCAGCAGTTTTCTGATGACAGGGAGGAGGGAAAAACTGTTTTTT.